These 25 T cell receptor beta chains share one sample of origin, sequenced in a study of CD4 T cells in relation to SARS-CoV-2 and coronaviruses. The antigens these receptors bind are not known. Unexposed donor CD4+ T cells date from about 2011-2018, before the COVID-19 pandemic. CD4+ T cells were isolated from the cells after nine to eleven days of culture. Assay: immunoSEQ multiplex PCR; the TCRdb copy retains only in-frame clones and omits some. Of about 20,000 clones in the sample, approximately 77% were seen once. Sequenced material: CD4+ T cells from PBMCs, cultured in vitro. The source is a human donor in good health.

This clone occurred a few times. CDR3 in amino acids: CASSPLGEGSYEQYF. DNA for the CDR3: TGTGCCAGCTCACCACTAGGGGAGGGCTCCTACGAGCAGTACTTC. The chain has TRBV18 and TRBJ2-7, with 7 nucleotides matching TRBD2. The CDR3 runs to 15 residues. Germline trimming cut 1 base from V and 0 bases from J; bases unmatched to any gene: 3. From germline, CDR1 is KGHSH and CDR2 LQKENI.

The table lists this clone with a few counts. The chain is built from TRBV19 and TRBJ2-7; perhaps TRBD2 as D (5 bases). The length of the CDR3 is 14 residues. From germline, CDR1 is LNHDA and CDR2 SQIVND (reference sequence). V lost 1 base, J lost 3 bases, and 10 bases lay in between. CDR3 amino acids: CASSIGPGIYEQYF. DNA for the CDR3: TGTGCCAGTAGTATAGGTCCGGGAATCTACGAGCAGTACTTC.

This clone was detected once. The chain is built from TRBV19 and TRBJ1-2; maybe TRBD1 (5 bases). V shed 4 bases and J shed 0 bases, with 9 bases lying between them. The germline V gene has CDR1 LNHDA and CDR2 SQIVND (reference sequence). The CDR3 length is 14 residues. The CDR3, as DNA: TGTGCCAGTAGTACAGGGTTTCCTAACTATGGCTACACCTTC. Protein: CASSTGFPNYGYTF.

The chain carries TRBV28 and TRBJ2-3; D gene unclear. The length of the CDR3 is 11 residues. Deletions cut 5 bases from V and 6 bases from J, with 6 bases between. Germline values: CDR1 MDHEN, CDR2 SYDVKM. DNA for the CDR3: TGTGCCAGCAGTATTCAGGATACGCAGTATTTT. Residues: CASSIQDTQYF. The whole variable domain, remainder taken from reference TRBV28 and TRBJ2-3, is DVKVTQSSRYLVKRTGEKVFLECVQDMDHENMFWYRQDPGLGLRLIYFSYDVKMKEKGDIPEGYSVSREKKERFSLILESASTNQTSMYLCASSIQDTQYFGPGTRLTVL.

The chain combines TRBV18 with TRBJ2-7; TRBD2 agrees at 11 bases. The length of the CDR3 is 15 residues. Germline V lookup: CDR1 KGHSH, CDR2 LQKENI. J gave up 2 bases and V 6 bases, and 6 bases lay outside the gene matches. The CDR3 DNA reads as TGTGCCAGCTCCCCGGGTAGCGGGAGGGCCTACGAGCAGTACTTC. Protein product: CASSPGSGRAYEQYF.

This clone was picked up one time. CDR3 sequence (DNA): TGTGCCAGCAGTGAAGACATGAACACTGAAGCTTTCTTT. Translation: CASSEDMNTEAFF. The chain has TRBV6-4 and TRBJ1-1; D is unresolved. The germline CDR1 and CDR2 sequences are MRHNA and SNTAGT. V shed 3 bases and J shed 0 bases, with 5 bases lying between them. The CDR3 contains 13 residues.

This chain links TRBV24-1 with TRBJ2-2; a possible D gene is TRBD1 (5 bases). CDR1 KGHDR and CDR2 SFDVKD come from the germline V gene. The CDR3 extends over 15 amino acids. The V gene lost 2 bases and the J gene lost 3 bases, with 9 bases spanning the gap. CDR3 DNA sequence: TGTGCCACCAGTGATTCCGGACACTACACCGGGGAGCTGTTTTTT. This encodes CATSDSGHYTGELFF.

The chain joins TRBV24-1 to TRBJ1-5; D remains ambiguous. The CDR3 is 14 residues long. The germline V gene has CDR1 KGHDR and CDR2 SFDVKD. The V end was cut by 1 base, the J end by 5 bases, with 8 bases between. DNA of the CDR3: TGTGCCACCAGTGATTTCCTGACCGATCAGCCCCAGCATTTT. This gives the protein CATSDFLTDQPQHF.

The chain uses TRBV7-9 and TRBJ1-2; 10 bases are a match to TRBD1. The CDR3 has 17 residues. Trimming took 5 bases from V and 0 from J; bases not matched to a gene: 9. Germline V gene lookup returns CDR1 SEHNR and CDR2 FQNEAQ (reference sequence). The CDR3: CASSPGQGEGTNYGYTF. For the CDR3, the DNA is TGTGCCAGCAGCCCAGGACAGGGGGAGGGAACTAACTATGGCTACACCTTC.

The genes are TRBV6-5 and TRBJ1-3; D remains ambiguous. V was shortened by 2 bases and J by 0 bases, with 8 bases between the two germline ends. The germline gives CDR1 MNHEY, CDR2 SVGAGI. The CDR3 is made up of 15 amino acids. Here the CDR3 DNA reads TGTGCCAGCAGTTACCGGTGGAGCTCTGGAAACACCATATATTTT. It yields the protein CASSYRWSSGNTIYF.

The CDR3 region has the DNA TGTGCCAGCAGCTTAGCATCGCCGGGAACCGGGGAGCTGTTTTTT. It is translated as CASSLASPGTGELFF. The J gene is TRBJ2-2, the V gene TRBV7-2; the D gene is possibly TRBD2 (5 bases). V lost 0 bases to trimming and J lost 5 bases, with 10 bases between them. The length of the CDR3 is 15 residues. Germline loops: CDR1 SGHTA, CDR2 FQGNSA.

The chain carries TRBV28 and TRBJ2-7, with TRBD1 matching over 10 bases. The CDR3 spans 14 residues. Losses at the gene ends were 7 bases for V and 2 bases for J; bases not matched to a gene: 5. CDR1 and CDR2 (germline): MDHEN, SYDVKM. CDR3 in DNA: TGTGCCAGCAACCCCGGGACAGGGGCCTACGAGCAGTACTTC. Its protein product is CASNPGTGAYEQYF.

The chain carries TRBV24-1 and TRBJ1-1, with unresolved D. Germline CDR1 is KGHDR and CDR2 is SFDVKD. Trimming removed 2 bases at V and 1 base at J, with 4 bases between. CDR3 length: 13 residues. The CDR3 loop is CATSDWGNTEAFF. CDR3 nucleotide sequence: TGTGCCACCAGTGATTGGGGGAACACTGAAGCTTTCTTT.

The chain couples TRBV3-1 (or the pseudogene TRBV3-2) to TRBJ2-1, with 7 bases identical to TRBD1. The CDR3 loop spans 15 amino acids. The J segment lost 9 bases and the V segment lost 0 bases, leaving 8 bases of the junction unmatched. CDR1 and CDR2 (germline): LGHDT, YNNKEL (reference sequence). The CDR3 bases are TGTGCCAGCAGCCAAGACGCAGGGGGTAGCCCTGAGCAGTTCTTC. The encoded protein is CASSQDAGGSPEQFF.

CDR3 sequence: CASSYPSRGGGDGYTF. The CDR3 nucleotides read TGTGCCAGCAGTTACCCCTCCCGAGGAGGGGGTGATGGCTACACCTTC. This rearrangement joins TRBV6-2 or TRBV6-3 to TRBJ1-2; D possibly corresponds to TRBD1 (6 bases). Germline V lookup: CDR1 MNHEY, CDR2 SVGEGT. V was trimmed by 2 bases and J by 6 bases, leaving 19 bases between them. The CDR3 length is 16 residues.

The genes are TRBV6-2 or TRBV6-3 and TRBJ2-7, with 13 bases aligning to TRBD2. CDR3 length: 18 amino acids. V was clipped by 4 bases and J by 0 bases; unmatched bases: 9. Germline assignment: CDR1 MNHEY and CDR2 SVGEGT. The CDR3 loop is CASSSRLAGGSNSYEQYF. The CDR3 DNA reads TGTGCCAGCAGTTCCAGACTAGCGGGAGGTTCAAACTCCTACGAGCAGTACTTC.

In DNA, the CDR3 is TGTGCCAGCAGTTCCAGGGTGATTCAGCCCCAGCATTTT. Its protein product is CASSSRVIQPQHF. The rearrangement links TRBV12-3 or TRBV12-4 to TRBJ1-5; perhaps TRBD1 as D (5 bases). With 4 bases removed from V and 6 bases from J, the gap between germline ends came to 10 bases. The length of the CDR3 is 13 residues.

This clone has more than one count but fewer than ten. The V gene is TRBV30, the J gene TRBJ2-7; D may be TRBD2 (5 bases). This CDR3 has 12 residues. Germline lookup yields CDR1 GTSNPN and CDR2 SVGIG (reference sequence). With 3 bases removed from V and 5 bases from J, the gap between germline ends came to 11 bases. DNA of the CDR3: TGTGCCTGGAGCGGGGTTCAGAACGAGCAGTACTTC. Translated: CAWSGVQNEQYF.

The sample holds one count of this clone. The chain uses TRBV11-2 and TRBJ1-3; no firm D call. The CDR3 totals 14 residues. V gave up 5 bases and J gave up 0 bases, with 8 bases separating them. From germline, CDR1 is SGHAT and CDR2 FQNNGV. The CDR3 here is CASSMGSSGNTIYF. The CDR3 DNA sequence: TGTGCCAGCAGCATGGGGAGCTCTGGAAACACCATATATTTT.

The chain joins TRBV4-2 to TRBJ2-7; 9 bases match TRBD1. This CDR3 spans 13 amino acids. Germline CDR1 and CDR2: LGHNA and YNFKEQ. The trim removed 4 bases at V and 3 bases at J, leaving 1 base unmatched. Written as DNA, the CDR3 is TGTGCCAGCAGCCGGGGACAGGGCTACGAGCAGTACTTC. Its protein product is CASSRGQGYEQYF.

The chain joins TRBV7-3 to TRBJ2-1; 8 bases line up with TRBD1. CDR3 size: 18 residues. Looked up from germline, CDR1 is SGHTA and CDR2 is FQGTGA. The ends lost 5 bases at V and 7 bases at J; junction bases unmatched: 19. For the CDR3, the DNA is TGTGCCAGCAGCCGAACCGGGGGCCAGGACAGGACAGGGAATGAGCAGTTCTTC. It translates to CASSRTGGQDRTGNEQFF. Variable domain in full (rest from reference TRBV7-3 and TRBJ2-1): GAGVSQTPSNKVTEKGKYVELRCDPISGHTALYWYRQSLGQGPEFLIYFQGTGAADDSGLPNDRFFAVRPEGSVSTLKIQRTERGDSAVYLCASSRTGGQDRTGNEQFFGPGTRLTVL.

The rearrangement links TRBV10-3 to TRBJ2-5; tentatively, D is TRBD2 (5 bases). CDR3 length: 12 residues. Germline CDR1 is ENHRY and CDR2 is SYGVKD. With 10 bases removed from V and 0 bases from J, the gap between germline ends came to 9 bases. The CDR3 DNA reads as TGTGCCACGAGAGCGGACCAAGAGACCCAGTACTTC. Translating gives CATRADQETQYF.

The chain links TRBV18 to TRBJ2-1; 9 bases agree with TRBD2. Losses at the gene ends were 2 bases for V and 8 bases for J; bases not matched to a gene: 1. CDR3 length: 13 amino acids. Germline CDR1 reads KGHSH; CDR2 reads LQKENI. The DNA for the CDR3 is TGTGCCAGCTCACCAAGGACTAGCGATGAGCAGTTCTTC. Translation: CASSPRTSDEQFF.

The chain carries TRBV10-2 and TRBJ1-2, with 8 bases identical to TRBD1. This CDR3 is 13 amino acids long. From germline, CDR1 is WSHSY and CDR2 SAAADI. J lost 8 bases, V lost 6 bases, and 8 bases had no gene match. CDR3 region: CASRGQGSGGYTF. In nucleotides, the CDR3 is TGCGCCAGCAGAGGACAGGGATCAGGAGGCTACACCTTC.

This clone appeared a single time. The chain recombines TRBV19 with TRBJ2-2, with 7 bases fitting TRBD2. With V trimmed by 6 bases and J by 3 bases, 4 bases remained unmatched. Germline lookup yields CDR1 LNHDA and CDR2 SQIVND (reference sequence). The CDR3 length is 14 residues. CDR3 in amino acids: CASSGSGYTGELFF. For the CDR3, the DNA is TGTGCCAGTAGCGGTAGCGGGTACACCGGGGAGCTGTTTTTT.